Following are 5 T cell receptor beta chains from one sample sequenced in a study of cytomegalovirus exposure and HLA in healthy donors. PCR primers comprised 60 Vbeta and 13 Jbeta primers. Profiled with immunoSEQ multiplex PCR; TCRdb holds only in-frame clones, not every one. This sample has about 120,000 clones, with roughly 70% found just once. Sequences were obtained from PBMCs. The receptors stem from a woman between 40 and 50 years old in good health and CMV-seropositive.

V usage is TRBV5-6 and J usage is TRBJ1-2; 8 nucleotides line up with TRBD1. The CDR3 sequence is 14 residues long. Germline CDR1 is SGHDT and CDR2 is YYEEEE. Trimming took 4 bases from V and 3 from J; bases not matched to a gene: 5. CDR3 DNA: TGTGCCAGCAGCCTACAGGGGGTCCACTATGGCTACACCTTC. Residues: CASSLQGVHYGYTF. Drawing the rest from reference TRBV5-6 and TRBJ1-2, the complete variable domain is DAGVTQSPTHLIKTRGQQVTLRCSPKSGHDTVSWYQQALGQGPQFIFQYYEEEERQRGNFPDRFSGHQFPNYSSELNVNALLLGDSALYLCASSLQGVHYGYTFGSGTRLTVV.

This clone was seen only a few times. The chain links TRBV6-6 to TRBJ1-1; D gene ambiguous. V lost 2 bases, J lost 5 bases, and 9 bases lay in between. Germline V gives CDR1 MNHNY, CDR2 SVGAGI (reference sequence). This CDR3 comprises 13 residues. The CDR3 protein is CASSYVRWTEAFF. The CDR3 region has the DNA TGTGCCAGCAGTTACGTACGGTGGACTGAAGCTTTCTTT.

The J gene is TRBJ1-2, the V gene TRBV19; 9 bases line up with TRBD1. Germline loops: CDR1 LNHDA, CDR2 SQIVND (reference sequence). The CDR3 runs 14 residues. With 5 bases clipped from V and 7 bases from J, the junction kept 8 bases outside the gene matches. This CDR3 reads CASSGRQGDAGYTF. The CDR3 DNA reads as TGTGCCAGTAGTGGACGACAGGGGGATGCTGGCTACACCTTC.

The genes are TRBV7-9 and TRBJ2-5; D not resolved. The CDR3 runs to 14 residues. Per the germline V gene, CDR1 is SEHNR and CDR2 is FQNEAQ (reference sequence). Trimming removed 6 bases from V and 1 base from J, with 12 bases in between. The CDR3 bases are TGTGCCAGCAGAGAGGAACTTGTCCAAGAGACCCAGTACTTC. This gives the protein CASREELVQETQYF. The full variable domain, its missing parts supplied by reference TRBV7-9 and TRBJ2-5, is DTGVSQNPRHKITKRGQNVTFRCDPISEHNRLYWYRQTLGQGPEFLTYFQNEAQLEKSRLLSDRFSAERPKGSFSTLEIQRTEQGDSAMYLCASREELVQETQYFGPGTRLLVL.

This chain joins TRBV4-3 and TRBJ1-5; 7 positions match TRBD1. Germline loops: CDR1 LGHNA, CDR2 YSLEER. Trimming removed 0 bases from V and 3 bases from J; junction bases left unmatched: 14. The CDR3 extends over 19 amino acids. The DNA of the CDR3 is TGCGCCAGCAGCCAAGACCGGACAGGAGGGGTAGGATTCAATCAGCCCCAGCATTTT. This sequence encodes CASSQDRTGGVGFNQPQHF.